A selection of T cell receptor beta chains follows, all from one sample in a study of T-cell reconstitution after alpha-beta-depleted transplantation in children. One entry per CDR3 protein results from TCRdb running MiXCR on the PCR reads. Of 210,000 or so distinct CDR3 sequences listed, approximately 9.5% are singletons. Source: PBMCs from the stem cell graft donor, taken from the stem cell graft. These receptors originate from a human donor who donated a stem cell graft to a child with acute lymphoblastic leukemia. CDR3s include the opening cysteine and the closing phenylalanine or tryptophan. A D gene is named only where the DNA matches it firmly. Clone size is not always given. Where it is, it says once, few, many or a class for expanded clones.

D	size	J	V	DNA	CDR3
TRBD2	many	TRBJ2-1	TRBV5-6	TGTGCCAGCCGGTTGGGGACTACCAGCGGTGAGCAGTTCTTC	CASRLGTTSGEQFF
-	few	TRBJ2-7	TRBV6-5	TGTGCCAGCAGTTACTCGGGAGGCCAGTCCTACGAGCAGTACTTC	CASSYSGGQSYEQYF
TRBD2	once	TRBJ2-3	TRBV2	TGTGTCAGCAGTGGGAATAGCGGGGGGTCTAGCACAGATACGCAGTATTTT	CVSSGNSGGSSTDTQYF
TRBD1	many	TRBJ2-7	TRBV5-1	TGCGCCAGCAGCCTCGAGTTGGGCAGGGGGCATCGGGAGCAGTACTTC	CASSLELGRGHREQYF
TRBD1	few	TRBJ1-3	TRBV7-2	TGTGCCAGCAGCTTAGCTGCCGGGACAGGGTTTAACACCATATATTTT	CASSLAAGTGFNTIYF
-	few	TRBJ1-1	TRBV12-3/TRBV12-4	TGTGCCAGCAGTGAAGGGGTTTGGCTCATCCCTTTCTTT	CASSEGVWLIPFF
-	many	TRBJ1-5	TRBV7-9	TGTGCCGTTAGTTTGAGCAATCAGCCCCAGCATTTT	CAVSLSNQPQHF
-	few	TRBJ1-1	TRBV29-1	TGCAGCGTATCGAGCTCAGGAAACACTGAAGCTTTCTTT	CSVSSSGNTEAFF
-	-	TRBJ1-4	TRBV6-5	TGTGCCAGCACTTCCCTCGGGGGCCCCCGAACTAATGAAAAACTGTTTTTT	CASTSLGGPRTNEKLFF
TRBD1	-	TRBJ1-1	TRBV7-2	TGTGCCAGCAGCTTGAAACAGGGGGCTGAAGATTTCTTT	CASSLKQGAEDFF
TRBD1	many	TRBJ1-3	TRBV20-1	TGCAGTGCTGGAGGACAGGGAGTAGGTGGAAACACCATATATTTT	CSAGGQGVGGNTIYF
-	-	TRBJ2-5	TRBV7-8	TGTGCCAGCAGCTTACGGTCAAATACATTGTTGGGAGAGACCCAGTACTTC	CASSLRSNTLLGETQYF
-	-	TRBJ2-4	TRBV9	TGTGCCAGCAGCGTAGAGGGGGTCGCCAAAAACATTCAGTACTTC	CASSVEGVAKNIQYF
-	-	TRBJ2-7	TRBV29-1	TGCAGCGTGGCCTCGAGGGAGGAGCAGTACTTC	CSVASREEQYF
TRBD2	many	TRBJ2-5	TRBV5-1	TGCGCCAGCAGCACGGGACTAGCGGGAGGGTACCAAGAGACCCAGTACTTC	CASSTGLAGGYQETQYF
TRBD1	few	TRBJ1-4	TRBV27	TGTGCCAGCAGTGTGCGGACAGGGGGTCGTGAAAAACTGTTTTTT	CASSVRTGGREKLFF
-	-	TRBJ2-7	TRBV29-1	TGCAGCGTTGGCCGGGTGCACAGCAGCCACGAGCAGTACTTC	CSVGRVHSSHEQYF
-	few	TRBJ2-5	TRBV5-1	TGCGCCAGCAGAGACCCTCCCCGAGAGACCCAGTACTTC	CASRDPPRETQYF
TRBD2	few	TRBJ2-3	TRBV6-5	TGTGCCAGCAGTTTACCCGGACTAGCGGATACGCAGTATTTT	CASSLPGLADTQYF
-	-	TRBJ1-1	TRBV27	TGTGCCAGCAGTGCAGATTGGTGGAGGGGAACTGAAGCTTTCTTT	CASSADWWRGTEAFF
TRBD1	few	TRBJ2-7	TRBV11-2	TGTGCCAGCAGCTCCCACTCGAACGCAGGGGGCGAGCAGTACTTC	CASSSHSNAGGEQYF
TRBD1	-	TRBJ1-5	TRBV2	TGTGCCAGCAGGGACAGGGGGCCGGATCAGCCCCAGCATTTT	CASRDRGPDQPQHF
-	few	TRBJ1-1	TRBV6-5	TGTGCCGGCAGTTATGAAGGGGTGAACACTGAAGCTTTCTTT	CAGSYEGVNTEAFF
TRBD1	many	TRBJ1-1	TRBV5-1	TGCGCCAGCAGCACCGGGACAGGGAAGAACACTGAAGCTTTCTTT	CASSTGTGKNTEAFF
-	few	TRBJ1-2	TRBV12-3/TRBV12-4	TGTGCCAGCAGTTGGGGGGGAAGCTATGGCTACACCTTC	CASSWGGSYGYTF
-	-	TRBJ1-5	TRBV6-1	TGTGCCAGCAGTCAACAGGGTCCGGGTCAGCCCCAGCATTTT	CASSQQGPGQPQHF
TRBD2	many	TRBJ2-7	TRBV12-3/TRBV12-4	TGTGCCAGCAGCTATGGGACGGGGGGGCGCGAGCAGTACTTC	CASSYGTGGREQYF
TRBD1	many	TRBJ2-3	TRBV5-1	TGCGCCAGCAGCTTGGCTTCCGGGACAGGGGGATCGGATACGCAGTATTTT	CASSLASGTGGSDTQYF
-	few	TRBJ1-1	TRBV29-1	TGCAGCGTTGCCAATGGGCCGGAAGCTTTCTTT	CSVANGPEAFF
-	few	TRBJ1-5	TRBV18	TGTGCCAGCTCAGCTCGAAGGTTTAGCAATCAGCCCCAGCATTTT	CASSARRFSNQPQHF
-	-	TRBJ2-1	TRBV6-2/TRBV6-3	TGTGCCAGCAGTTACGAGGACAGATACAATGAGCAGTTCTTC	CASSYEDRYNEQFF
-	-	TRBJ2-7	TRBV30	TGTGCCTGGAGTCCCCCCGACAGGCCCATCTACGAGCAGTACTTC	CAWSPPDRPIYEQYF
-	-	TRBJ1-6	TRBV11-2	TGTGCCAGCAGCTTAGGGGGTTCGGGTTCGTCACCCCTCCACTTT	CASSLGGSGSSPLHF
TRBD2	-	TRBJ2-6	TRBV6-1	TGTGCCAGCAGTAAAGCGGGGGGGCCCTCTGGGGCCAACGTCCTGACTTTC	CASSKAGGPSGANVLTF
-	-	TRBJ1-1	TRBV20-1	TGCAGTGCTTTCTCAGGGGTGAACACTGAAGCTTTCTTT	CSAFSGVNTEAFF
-	-	TRBJ1-1	TRBV5-1	TGCGCCAGCAGCGGAGCTTTCTTT	CASSGAFF
-	few	TRBJ1-1	TRBV7-9	TGTGCCAGCAGCTTAGCGGCAGAGAACACTGAAGCTTTCTTT	CASSLAAENTEAFF
TRBD1	-	TRBJ2-1	TRBV6-2/TRBV6-3	TGTGCCAGCACCTCAGGACAGGGCGCCTACAATGAGCAGTTCTTC	CASTSGQGAYNEQFF
TRBD2	few	TRBJ2-5	TRBV7-2	TGTGCCAGCAGCTTAGCTCGGGCGGGGGGCCGCCAAGAGACCCAGTACTTC	CASSLARAGGRQETQYF
TRBD1	-	TRBJ1-1	TRBV9	TGTGCCAGCAGCGTAGATCCCTCCGGGACAGGGATTCTAACTGAAGCTTTCTTT	CASSVDPSGTGILTEAFF
-	many	TRBJ2-5	TRBV11-2	TGTGCCAGCAGCTTATTTTCCTCCTTCGGGGAACGGGGGCAAGAGACCCAGTACTTC	CASSLFSSFGERGQETQYF
-	-	TRBJ2-1	TRBV29-1	TGCAGCGTTGATACGGTTTACCGCAATGAGCAGTTCTTC	CSVDTVYRNEQFF
-	many	TRBJ2-5	TRBV24-1	TGTGCCACCAGTGATCAGACGGACAGATACCAAGAGACCCAGTACTTC	CATSDQTDRYQETQYF
TRBD1	-	TRBJ2-3	TRBV7-2	TGTGCCAGCAGCTCTCAACCGACAGGGGGTTACACAGATACGCAGTATTTT	CASSSQPTGGYTDTQYF
-	few	TRBJ1-4	TRBV7-2	TGTGCCAGCAGCTTAGTTGGTACCCAAGGGGGTGGAGAGAAACTGTTTTTT	CASSLVGTQGGGEKLFF
-	few	TRBJ2-1	TRBV7-6	TGTGCCAGCAGCTTAGCGGGGGTAACCTACAATGAGCAGTTCTTC	CASSLAGVTYNEQFF
TRBD2	few	TRBJ2-1	TRBV4-3	TGCGCCAGCAGCCAAGTCCTAGCGGGGGGGCTGGACAATGAGCAGTTCTTC	CASSQVLAGGLDNEQFF
-	many	TRBJ2-7	TRBV6-1	TGTGCCAGCAGTGAAACTCAGTACGAGCAGTACTTC	CASSETQYEQYF
-	few	TRBJ2-7	TRBV29-1	TGCAGCGTTGATCAGCCAGGGGACTACGAGCAGTACTTC	CSVDQPGDYEQYF
TRBD1	many	TRBJ2-1	TRBV3-1	TGTGCCAGCCGAGGACAGGGGGCCAATGAGCAGTTCTTC	CASRGQGANEQFF